This is a list of T cell receptor beta chains from one sample in a study of T cell repertoires in cytomegalovirus infection. Antigens of these TCRs are unknown. MiXCR was run by TCRdb on the reads, yielding one entry per CDR3 protein. The table includes around 300,000 distinct CDR3 sequences, 22% detected once. The specimen was cultured PBMCs, collected from culture after CMV antigen stimulation. The receptor set was obtained from a human donor in good health (CMV status not recorded). Some clones in this sample may be carry-over from other donors' samples. Each CDR3 is given with its conserved first and last residue. Each record gives: clone size, V gene, CDR3 length, D gene, J gene, CDR3 protein, CDR3 DNA. A D gene is named only where the DNA matches it firmly. The listing skips clone size in some rows; elsewhere it reads once, few, many or a size class.

clone_size: many
v_call: TRBV6-5
cdr3_length: 17
d_call: .
j_call: TRBJ1-6
cdr3_aa: CASSYSGVGSYNSPLHF
cdr3_nt: TGTGCCAGCAGTTACTCCGGGGTGGGGTCCTATAATTCACCCCTCCACTTT

clone_size: many
v_call: TRBV5-5
cdr3_length: 15
d_call: .
j_call: TRBJ2-1
cdr3_aa: CASSPQERFYNEQFF
cdr3_nt: TGTGCCAGCAGCCCTCAGGAACGGTTCTACAATGAGCAGTTCTTC

clone_size: few
v_call: TRBV7-8
cdr3_length: 14
d_call: .
j_call: TRBJ1-2
cdr3_aa: CASSIRQMGGGYTF
cdr3_nt: TGTGCCAGCAGCATCAGACAGATGGGTGGTGGCTACACCTTC

clone_size: .
v_call: TRBV12-5
cdr3_length: 15
d_call: TRBD1
j_call: TRBJ2-1
cdr3_aa: CASGLVQGAYNEQFF
cdr3_nt: TGTGCTAGTGGTTTGGTACAGGGGGCATACAATGAGCAGTTCTTC

clone_size: few
v_call: TRBV6-1
cdr3_length: 16
d_call: TRBD2
j_call: TRBJ2-5
cdr3_aa: CASSERLAGELETQYF
cdr3_nt: TGTGCCAGCAGTGAAAGACTAGCGGGAGAGTTAGAGACCCAGTACTTC

clone_size: few
v_call: TRBV19
cdr3_length: 15
d_call: .
j_call: TRBJ1-5
cdr3_aa: CASSKVGISNQPQHF
cdr3_nt: TGTGCCAGTAGTAAAGTGGGGATTAGCAATCAGCCCCAGCATTTT

clone_size: .
v_call: TRBV6-8
cdr3_length: 15
d_call: TRBD1
j_call: TRBJ2-7
cdr3_aa: CASSYLDRGRDEQYF
cdr3_nt: TGTGCCAGCAGTTACCTGGACAGGGGGAGGGACGAGCAGTACTTC

clone_size: few
v_call: TRBV12-3/TRBV12-4
cdr3_length: 17
d_call: .
j_call: TRBJ2-3
cdr3_aa: CASSKLNRDLRTDTQYF
cdr3_nt: TGTGCCAGCAGCAAACTGAACAGGGATTTAAGGACAGATACGCAGTATTTT

clone_size: .
v_call: TRBV24-1
cdr3_length: 16
d_call: TRBD1
j_call: TRBJ2-3
cdr3_aa: CATSDIQGGATDTQYF
cdr3_nt: TGTGCCACCAGTGATATACAGGGGGGTGCTACAGATACGCAGTATTTT

clone_size: few
v_call: TRBV28
cdr3_length: 11
d_call: .
j_call: TRBJ2-3
cdr3_aa: CASSFLDTQYF
cdr3_nt: TGTGCCAGCAGTTTCCTAGATACGCAGTATTTT

clone_size: .
v_call: TRBV18
cdr3_length: 13
d_call: .
j_call: TRBJ1-1
cdr3_aa: CASSTGMGTEAFF
cdr3_nt: TGTGCCAGCTCCACAGGGATGGGCACTGAAGCTTTCTTT

clone_size: once
v_call: TRBV28
cdr3_length: 13
d_call: .
j_call: TRBJ1-2
cdr3_aa: CASSFEGDYGYTF
cdr3_nt: TGTGCCAGCAGTTTCGAGGGGGACTATGGCTACACCTTC

clone_size: many
v_call: TRBV18
cdr3_length: 16
d_call: .
j_call: TRBJ1-1
cdr3_aa: CASSSGPRGTNTEAFF
cdr3_nt: TGTGCCAGCTCATCGGGACCCAGGGGAACGAACACTGAAGCTTTCTTT

clone_size: .
v_call: TRBV9
cdr3_length: 14
d_call: TRBD1
j_call: TRBJ1-6
cdr3_aa: CASSVGQGESPLHF
cdr3_nt: TGTGCCAGCAGCGTTGGACAGGGGGAATCACCCCTCCACTTT

clone_size: many
v_call: TRBV7-2
cdr3_length: 16
d_call: .
j_call: TRBJ1-4
cdr3_aa: CASSHWGARVDEKLFF
cdr3_nt: TGTGCCAGCAGCCATTGGGGCGCCAGGGTGGATGAAAAACTGTTTTTT

clone_size: few
v_call: TRBV12-3/TRBV12-4
cdr3_length: 14
d_call: .
j_call: TRBJ1-1
cdr3_aa: CASTKDGQNTEAFF
cdr3_nt: TGTGCCAGCACCAAGGACGGACAGAACACTGAAGCTTTCTTT

clone_size: .
v_call: TRBV4-1
cdr3_length: 14
d_call: .
j_call: TRBJ1-1
cdr3_aa: CASSHPPGKTEAFF
cdr3_nt: TGCGCCAGCAGCCATCCTCCCGGGAAGACTGAAGCTTTCTTT

clone_size: .
v_call: TRBV5-6
cdr3_length: 15
d_call: TRBD1
j_call: TRBJ1-5
cdr3_aa: CASSAGQERAQPQHF
cdr3_nt: TGTGCCAGCAGCGCGGGACAGGAACGGGCTCAGCCCCAGCATTTT

clone_size: .
v_call: TRBV7-2
cdr3_length: 12
d_call: .
j_call: TRBJ1-1
cdr3_aa: CASSWREAEAFF
cdr3_nt: TGTGCCAGCAGTTGGAGGGAGGCTGAAGCTTTCTTT